This T cell receptor (beta chain) was obtained from a study of OX40 agonist ivuxolimab in advanced cancers. The study, taken as a whole, reports: The antigens recognized by the expanded peripheral T cells, that is their antigen specificity, were not determined.

Germline loops: CDR1 MNHEY, CDR2 SVGAGI. The CDR3 totals 11 residues. Trimming shortened V by 8 bases and J by 4 bases, and 3 bases separated the two germline ends. Remarks on this clone: The antigen is not known.

The protocol was immunoSEQ multiplex PCR, while the TCRdb copy is restricted to in-frame clones and leaves out a portion. The sample lists 65,000 to 95,000 clones; approximately 94% were seen once. The clonotype originates from an adult with an advanced solid tumor such as melanoma, head and neck, liver or kidney cancer. The genes are TRBV6-5 and TRBJ1-6; D unresolved. Sample: CD4+ or CD8+ T cells sorted from blood, taken in a trial of the OX40 agonist ivuxolimab. The CDR3 DNA reads TGTGCCAGCGGATATAATTCACCCCTCCACTTT. Its protein is CASGYNSPLHF.